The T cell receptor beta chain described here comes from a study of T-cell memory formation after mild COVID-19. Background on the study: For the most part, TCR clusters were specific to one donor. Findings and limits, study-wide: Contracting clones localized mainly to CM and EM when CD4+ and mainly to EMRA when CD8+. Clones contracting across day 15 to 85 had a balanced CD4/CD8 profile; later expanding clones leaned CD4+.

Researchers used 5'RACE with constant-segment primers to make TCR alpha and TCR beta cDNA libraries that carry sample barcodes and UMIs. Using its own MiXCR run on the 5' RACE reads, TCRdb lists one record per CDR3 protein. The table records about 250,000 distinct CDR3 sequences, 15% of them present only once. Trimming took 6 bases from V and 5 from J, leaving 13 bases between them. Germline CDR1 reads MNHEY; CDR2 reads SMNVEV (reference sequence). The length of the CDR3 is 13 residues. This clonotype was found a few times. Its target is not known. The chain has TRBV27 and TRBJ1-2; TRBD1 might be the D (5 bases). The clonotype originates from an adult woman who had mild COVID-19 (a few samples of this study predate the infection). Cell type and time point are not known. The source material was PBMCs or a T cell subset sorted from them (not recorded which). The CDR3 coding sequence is TGTGCCAGCAGCGGACACGGAGCGTATGGCTACACCTTC. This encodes CASSGHGAYGYTF.